The rows below give T cell receptor beta chains drawn from one sample of a study of early T cells in non-severe SARS-CoV-2 infection. TCRdb independently ran MiXCR on the 5' RACE reads; one entry per CDR3 protein. The sample lists about 60,000 distinct CDR3 sequences; approximately 9% were seen once. Sequenced input: whole blood. The receptor source for this set is an adult who was a healthcare worker with PCR-confirmed SARS-CoV-2 infection or an uninfected control (not recorded which). Both conserved end residues are part of each CDR3. A D gene is named only where the DNA matches it firmly. Rows give clone size only sometimes, using once, few, many, or a class for an expanded clone.

j_call,d_call,clone_size,v_call,cdr3_aa,cdr3_nt
TRBJ1-4,-,-,TRBV27,CASSLSGPSIIGELFF,TGTGCCAGCAGTTTATCCGGACCTTCCATTATTGGAGAACTGTTTTTT
TRBJ2-7,TRBD2,few,TRBV9,CASSVGPGGELDEQYF,TGTGCCAGCAGCGTAGGGCCCGGGGGGGAATTGGACGAGCAGTACTTC
TRBJ1-1,-,few,TRBV20-1,CSARRRGREAFF,TGCAGTGCTAGACGCAGGGGACGTGAAGCTTTCTTT
TRBJ2-3,-,few,TRBV29-1,CSVTLAGGSTDTQYF,TGCAGCGTTACCCTCGCTGGGGGATCCACAGATACGCAGTATTTT
TRBJ2-3,-,few,TRBV5-8,CASSRGLVGAVDTQYF,TGTGCCAGCAGCCGTGGCCTCGTGGGAGCGGTAGATACGCAGTATTTT
TRBJ2-5,-,many,TRBV7-9,CASSLSGHLQETQYF,TGTGCCAGCAGCCTTTCCGGACACCTCCAAGAGACCCAGTACTTC
TRBJ2-3,TRBD1,many,TRBV29-1,CSARDRGSDTQYF,TGCAGCGCCAGGGACAGGGGATCAGATACGCAGTATTTT
TRBJ2-7,TRBD1,-,TRBV28,CASSPTGQGRYEQYF,TGTGCCAGCAGCCCGACGGGACAGGGACGCTACGAGCAGTACTTC
TRBJ2-5,-,-,TRBV2,CASVVQGLTFQETQYF,TGTGCCAGCGTAGTACAGGGTTTAACTTTCCAAGAGACCCAGTACTTC
TRBJ2-1,-,-,TRBV7-6,CASSSPLQSSYNEQFF,TGTGCCAGCAGCTCTCCCCTACAGAGCTCCTACAATGAGCAGTTCTTC
TRBJ2-5,TRBD1,many,TRBV6-5,CASSYWTGGSETQYF,TGTGCCAGCAGTTACTGGACAGGGGGGAGTGAGACCCAGTACTTC
TRBJ2-7,-,few,TRBV28,CASSPTDTFEQYF,TGTGCCAGCAGTCCGACGGACACCTTCGAGCAGTACTTC
TRBJ1-5,-,few,TRBV27,CASSFQGSNQPQHF,TGTGCCAGCAGTTTCCAGGGAAGCAATCAGCCCCAGCATTTT
TRBJ2-2,TRBD1,many,TRBV7-2,CATRNWTGSAGELFF,TGTGCCACCAGGAATTGGACAGGCAGTGCCGGGGAGCTGTTTTTT
TRBJ2-7,TRBD1,many,TRBV11-2,CASSHGQGGEQYF,TGTGCCAGCAGCCACGGACAGGGGGGAGAGCAGTACTTC
TRBJ1-6,TRBD1,few,TRBV2,CASSDLTGVSPLHF,TGTGCCAGCAGTGATCTTACAGGGGTATCACCCCTCCACTTT
TRBJ2-1,TRBD2,few,TRBV12-5,CASGLAGGPNEQFF,TGTGCTAGTGGCCTAGCGGGAGGGCCTAATGAGCAGTTCTTC
TRBJ1-1,-,many,TRBV5-1,CASSFYPPVQRPEAFF,TGCGCCAGCAGCTTTTATCCCCCGGTCCAGAGGCCTGAAGCTTTCTTT
TRBJ1-1,-,-,TRBV7-9,CASSPIYVTEAFF,TGTGCCAGCAGCCCCATCTACGTCACTGAAGCTTTCTTT
TRBJ2-2,-,-,TRBV20-1,CSAPRGANTGELFF,TGCAGTGCCCCGCGGGGTGCGAACACCGGGGAGCTGTTTTTT
TRBJ2-3,TRBD2,-,TRBV6-5,CASSSPGGNTDTQYF,TGTGCCAGCAGTTCTCCGGGAGGAAACACAGATACGCAGTATTTT
TRBJ1-5,TRBD1,-,TRBV27,CASSLSRDRAQPQHF,TGTGCCAGCAGTTTATCAAGGGACAGGGCTCAGCCCCAGCATTTT
TRBJ1-6,TRBD1,many,TRBV11-2,CASSVTGEMSSYNSPLHF,TGTGCCAGCAGCGTGACAGGGGAAATGAGCTCCTATAATTCACCCCTCCACTTT
TRBJ2-1,-,-,TRBV28,CASSTQQVYEQFF,TGTGCCAGCAGTACCCAGCAGGTCTATGAGCAGTTCTTC
TRBJ2-3,-,-,TRBV10-3,CAISDRDTQYF,TGTGCCATCAGTGATCGGGATACGCAGTATTTT
TRBJ1-6,TRBD1,few,TRBV18,CASSPDRVNSPLHF,TGTGCCAGCTCACCAGACAGGGTAAATTCACCCCTCCACTTT
TRBJ2-5,TRBD1,many,TRBV5-4,CASSLVGGQGFVTQYF,TGTGCCAGCAGCTTGGTGGGGGGACAGGGGTTCGTGACCCAGTACTTC
TRBJ2-3,-,few,TRBV25-1,CASSAPSSDTQYF,TGTGCCAGCAGTGCGCCCAGTTCCGATACGCAGTATTTT
TRBJ2-6,-,many,TRBV27,CASSLTRGYGANVLTF,TGTGCCAGCAGTTTAACCAGGGGCTATGGGGCCAACGTCCTGACTTTC
TRBJ1-5,-,medium-sized,TRBV14,CASSQHPNQPQHF,TGTGCCAGCAGCCAACACCCAAATCAGCCCCAGCATTTT
TRBJ2-7,TRBD2,many,TRBV28,CASSHTSARTYEQYF,TGTGCCAGCAGCCACACTAGCGCCAGAACCTACGAGCAGTACTTC
TRBJ1-1,-,few,TRBV12-3/TRBV12-4,CASSRLRDTEAFF,TGTGCCAGCAGCCGACTCCGGGACACTGAAGCTTTCTTT
TRBJ1-6,TRBD1,-,TRBV10-3,CAIKDKTGDLSPLHF,TGTGCCATCAAGGACAAGACAGGGGATCTTTCACCCCTCCACTTT
TRBJ2-5,TRBD2,-,TRBV18,CASSPRTSYQETQYF,TGTGCCAGCTCACCGCGGACTAGCTATCAAGAGACCCAGTACTTC
TRBJ2-6,-,-,TRBV7-2,CASPRPGATGANVLTF,TGTGCCAGCCCCCGGCCCGGGGCGACTGGGGCCAACGTCCTGACTTTC
TRBJ1-2,-,-,TRBV7-9,CASSLTGGTDYGYTF,TGTGCCAGCAGCTTAACCGGGGGGACTGACTATGGCTACACCTTC
TRBJ2-6,-,few,TRBV24-1,CATAESGANVLTF,TGTGCCACCGCCGAATCTGGGGCCAACGTCCTGACTTTC
TRBJ2-1,-,few,TRBV27,CASSPVQGIYNEQFF,TGTGCCAGCAGTCCAGTCCAGGGGATATACAATGAGCAGTTCTTC
TRBJ1-2,TRBD1,few,TRBV7-3,CASSFLGGCLYGYTF,TGTGCCAGCAGCTTCCTAGGGGGCTGCCTTTACGGCTACACCTTC
TRBJ1-6,-,many,TRBV7-9,CASSGAFGSPLHF,TGTGCCAGCAGCGGGGCGTTTGGGTCACCCCTCCACTTT
TRBJ2-2,-,few,TRBV28,CASSRRGTGELFF,TGTGCCAGCAGCCGCCGGGGGACCGGGGAGCTGTTTTTT
TRBJ2-2,-,-,TRBV5-1,CASSLPRVDTGELFF,TGCGCCAGCAGCTTACCCAGGGTAGACACCGGGGAGCTGTTTTTT
TRBJ1-5,-,few,TRBV19,CASSTPSGGNQPQHF,TGTGCCAGTAGTACTCCGTCGGGGGGCAATCAGCCCCAGCATTTT
TRBJ2-1,-,few,TRBV12-3/TRBV12-4,CASSGLVLGGEQFF,TGTGCCAGCAGTGGACTTGTCCTTGGTGGTGAGCAGTTCTTC
TRBJ2-7,TRBD2,-,TRBV7-2,CASSPGTSKTEQYF,TGTGCCAGCAGCCCCGGGACTAGCAAGACCGAGCAGTACTTC
TRBJ2-6,TRBD1,few,TRBV12-3/TRBV12-4,CASSHRTGLSGANVLTF,TGTGCCAGCAGCCACAGGACAGGTCTCTCTGGGGCCAACGTCCTGACTTTC
TRBJ2-7,-,many,TRBV20-1,CSASYVSPSEQYF,TGCAGTGCTAGCTACGTTTCGCCCAGCGAGCAGTACTTC
TRBJ1-4,-,few,TRBV5-6,CASSLQGFNEKLFF,TGTGCCAGCAGCTTGCAGGGGTTTAATGAAAAACTGTTTTTT
TRBJ1-2,-,few,TRBV2,CASLGNRDYYGYTF,TGTGCCAGCCTAGGAAACAGGGACTACTATGGCTACACCTTC
TRBJ2-7,-,many,TRBV28,CASSALWGPSYEQYF,TGTGCCAGCAGCGCCCTGTGGGGCCCGTCCTACGAGCAGTACTTC
TRBJ2-3,-,-,TRBV24-1,CATSLTGNTDTQYF,TGTGCCACCAGCCTCACAGGGAACACAGATACGCAGTATTTT
TRBJ2-7,-,-,TRBV12-3/TRBV12-4,CASSWEYPGEQYF,TGTGCCAGCAGTTGGGAGTATCCGGGGGAGCAGTACTTC
TRBJ2-2,-,-,TRBV7-9,CASSPEGLHTGELFF,TGTGCCAGCTCCCCCGAGGGGCTACACACCGGGGAGCTGTTTTTT
TRBJ2-3,TRBD2,many,TRBV28,CASSPSGATLRSTDTQYF,TGTGCCAGCAGTCCCAGCGGGGCCACCTTAAGGAGCACAGATACGCAGTATTTT